The entry below describes one T cell receptor beta chain. The clone's antigen remains unknown. No base-level quality is on record; no much larger clone is a single base apart. As encoded in the germline V gene (reference sequence), CDR1 is LGHDT while CDR2 is YNNKEL. Relative to germline, V is 2 bases shorter and J is 5 bases shorter, with 6 bases between their ends. The CDR3 holds 12 amino acids from the cysteine to the phenylalanine. Only the CDR3 part of the read is kept: 36 bases, read in frame from the first base. The library was made by RT-PCR. Data came from an Illumina HiSeq 2500. In TCRdb, the public reads were trimmed at Q25 with fastp and aligned with MiXCR, with productive beta chains retained. Each entry merges the rows of one CDR3 protein and shows their most common DNA and genes. This sample holds around 530,000 distinct CDR3 sequences; 16% were observed only once. The ten largest account for 2.5% to 3.5% of the sample.

The data belong to a study of response to subunit inactivated influenza vaccine (dated by TCRdb to the late 2010s). About the study as a whole: Deep quantitative T cell receptor repertoire profiling was used in the study to track responses to a trivalent subunit inactivated influenza vaccine. Findings and caveats that apply to the study as a whole: The authors proposed that each seasonal influenza vaccination may bring in only a limited number of new T cells.

The sample here was CD4+ T cells sorted from PBMCs, taken roughly 24 months after vaccination. The source of this sequence is a man between 50 and 69 years old who received an inactivated influenza vaccine. Donor details come from another sample of the same person, matched by shared clones. The chain couples TRBV3-1 to TRBJ1-1, with no confident D gene call. The nucleotides are TGTGCCAGCAGCCAAAGGTTTACTGAAGCTTTCTTT. Translation gives CASSQRFTEAFF.